Detailed here is one TCR beta chain. Relative to the germline gene, one junction end is altered; a read error may explain this. CDR3 size: 14 residues. In germline, CDR1 is LNHDA, CDR2 SQIVND (reference sequence). This sample is drawn from a study of OX40 agonist ivuxolimab in advanced cancers. TCRdb's copy holds only in-frame clones and misses some; the assay was immunoSEQ multiplex PCR. This sample yields 70,000 to 80,000 clones, of which roughly 84% are seen a single time; 15% to 20% belongs to the top ten. The source is an adult with an advanced solid tumor such as melanoma, head and neck, liver or kidney cancer. The chain carries TRBV19 and TRBJ1-2; TRBD1 might be the D (6 bases). This specimen was CD4+ or CD8+ T cells sorted from blood, taken in a trial of the OX40 agonist ivuxolimab. Here the CDR3 reads CASSNPPDRPFYNF. CDR3 in DNA: TGTGCCAGTAGTAACCCGCCTGACAGGCCCTTTTATAACTTC.